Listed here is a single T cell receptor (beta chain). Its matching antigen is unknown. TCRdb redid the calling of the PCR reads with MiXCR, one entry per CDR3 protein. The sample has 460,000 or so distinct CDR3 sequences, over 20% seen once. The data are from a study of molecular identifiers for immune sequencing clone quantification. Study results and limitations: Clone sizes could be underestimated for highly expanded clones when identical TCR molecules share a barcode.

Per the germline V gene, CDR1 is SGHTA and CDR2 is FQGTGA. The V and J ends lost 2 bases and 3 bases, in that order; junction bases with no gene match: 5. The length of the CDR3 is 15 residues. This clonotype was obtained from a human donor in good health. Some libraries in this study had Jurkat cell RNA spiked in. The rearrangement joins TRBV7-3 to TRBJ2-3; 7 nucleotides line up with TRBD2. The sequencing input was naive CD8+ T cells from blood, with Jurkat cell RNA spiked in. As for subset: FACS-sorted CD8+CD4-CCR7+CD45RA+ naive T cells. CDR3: CASSLRGSTTDTQYF. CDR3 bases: TGTGCCAGCAGCTTACGCGGGAGTACGACAGATACGCAGTATTTT.